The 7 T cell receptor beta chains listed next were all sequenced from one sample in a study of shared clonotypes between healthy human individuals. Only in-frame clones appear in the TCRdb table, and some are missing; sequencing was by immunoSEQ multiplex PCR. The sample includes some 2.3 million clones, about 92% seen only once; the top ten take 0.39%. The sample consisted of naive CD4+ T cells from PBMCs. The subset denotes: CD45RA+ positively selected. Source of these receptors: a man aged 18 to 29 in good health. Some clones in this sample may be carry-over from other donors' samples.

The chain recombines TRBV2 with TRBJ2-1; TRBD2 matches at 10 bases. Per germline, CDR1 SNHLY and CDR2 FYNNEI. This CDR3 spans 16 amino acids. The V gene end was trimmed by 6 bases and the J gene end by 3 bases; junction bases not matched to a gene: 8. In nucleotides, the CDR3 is TGTGCCAGCAGCAAGGGGTTAGCGGGAGGCTACAATGAGCAGTTCTTC. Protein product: CASSKGLAGGYNEQFF.

CDR3 in amino acids: CASSQSEGANVLTF. CDR3 nucleotides: TGCGCCAGCAGCCAATCCGAGGGGGCCAACGTCCTGACTTTC. The rearrangement uses TRBV4-3 and TRBJ2-6, with D unclear. Germline values: CDR1 LGHNA, CDR2 YSLEER. The germline V and J ends were trimmed by 2 bases and 4 bases, with 6 bases remaining between them. CDR3 length: 14 residues.

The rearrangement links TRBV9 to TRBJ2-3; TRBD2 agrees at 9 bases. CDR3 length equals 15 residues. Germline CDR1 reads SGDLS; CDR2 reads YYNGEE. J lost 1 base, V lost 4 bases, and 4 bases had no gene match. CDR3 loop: CASSFRTSGTDTQYF. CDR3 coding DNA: TGTGCCAGCAGCTTCCGGACTAGCGGCACAGATACGCAGTATTTT. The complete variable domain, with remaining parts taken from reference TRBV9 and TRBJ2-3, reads DSGVTQTPKHLITATGQRVTLRCSPRSGDLSVYWYQQSLDQGLQFLIQYYNGEERAKGNILERFSAQQFPDLHSELNLSSLELGDSALYFCASSFRTSGTDTQYFGPGTRLTVL.

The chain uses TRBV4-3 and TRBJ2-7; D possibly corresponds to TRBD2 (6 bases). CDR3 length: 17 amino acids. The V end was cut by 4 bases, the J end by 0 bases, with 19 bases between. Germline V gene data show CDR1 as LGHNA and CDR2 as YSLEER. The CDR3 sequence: CASSRTGVADDSYEQYF. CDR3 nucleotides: TGCGCCAGCAGCCGAACGGGGGTAGCCGACGACTCCTACGAGCAGTACTTC.

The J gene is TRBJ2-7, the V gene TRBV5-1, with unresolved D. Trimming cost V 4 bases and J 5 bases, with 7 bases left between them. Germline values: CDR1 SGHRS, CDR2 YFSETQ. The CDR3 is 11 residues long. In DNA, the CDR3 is TGCGCCAGCAGCACGGCCGACGAGCAGTACTTC. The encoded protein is CASSTADEQYF. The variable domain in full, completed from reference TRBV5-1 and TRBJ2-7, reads KAGVTQTPRYLIKTRGQQVTLSCSPISGHRSVSWYQQTPGQGLQFLFEYFSETQRNKGNFPGRFSGRQFSNSRSEMNVSTLELGDSALYLCASSTADEQYFGPGTRLTVT.

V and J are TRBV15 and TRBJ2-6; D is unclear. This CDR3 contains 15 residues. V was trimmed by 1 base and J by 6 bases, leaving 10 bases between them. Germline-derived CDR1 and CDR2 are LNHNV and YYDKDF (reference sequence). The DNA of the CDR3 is TGTGCCACCAGCAGAGGTGGGGTAGTGGCCAACGTCCTGACTTTC. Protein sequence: CATSRGGVVANVLTF.

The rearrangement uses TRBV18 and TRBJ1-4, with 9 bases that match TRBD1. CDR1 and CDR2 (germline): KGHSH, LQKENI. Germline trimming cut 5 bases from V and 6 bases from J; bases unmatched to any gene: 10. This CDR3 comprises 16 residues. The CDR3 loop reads CASSSGQGRVYEKLFF. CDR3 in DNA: TGTGCCAGCTCATCGGGACAGGGAAGAGTTTATGAAAAACTGTTTTTT.